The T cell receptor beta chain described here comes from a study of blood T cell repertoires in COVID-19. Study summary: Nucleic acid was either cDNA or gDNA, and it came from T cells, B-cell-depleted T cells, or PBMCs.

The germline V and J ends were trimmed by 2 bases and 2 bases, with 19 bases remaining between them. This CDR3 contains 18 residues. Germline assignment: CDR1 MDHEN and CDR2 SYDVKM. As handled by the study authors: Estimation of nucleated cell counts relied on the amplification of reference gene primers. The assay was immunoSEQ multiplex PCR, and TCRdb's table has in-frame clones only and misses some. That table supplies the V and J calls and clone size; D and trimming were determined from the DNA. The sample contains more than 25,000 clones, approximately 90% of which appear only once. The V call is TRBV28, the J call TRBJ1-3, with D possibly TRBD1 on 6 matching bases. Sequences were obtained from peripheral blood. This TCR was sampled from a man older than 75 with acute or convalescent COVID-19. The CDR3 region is CASSLGGGGRLAGNTIYF. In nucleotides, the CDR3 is TGTGCCAGCAGTTTAGGAGGCGGGGGCAGGCTTGCTGGAAACACCATATATTTT.